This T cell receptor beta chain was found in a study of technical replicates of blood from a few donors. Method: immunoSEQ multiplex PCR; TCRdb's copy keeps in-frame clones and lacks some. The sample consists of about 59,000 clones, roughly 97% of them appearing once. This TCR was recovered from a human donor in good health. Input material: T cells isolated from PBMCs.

CDR3 nucleotides: TGTGCCAGCAGTCCAGAGGCGTTCTTCACCGGGGAGCTGTTTTTT. It is translated as CASSPEAFFTGELFF. The chain is built from TRBV25-1 and TRBJ2-2; D is unclear. From germline, CDR1 is MGHDK and CDR2 SYGVNS. The CDR3 contains 15 residues. Trimming took off 5 bases at V and 4 bases at J, with 14 bases between the two ends.